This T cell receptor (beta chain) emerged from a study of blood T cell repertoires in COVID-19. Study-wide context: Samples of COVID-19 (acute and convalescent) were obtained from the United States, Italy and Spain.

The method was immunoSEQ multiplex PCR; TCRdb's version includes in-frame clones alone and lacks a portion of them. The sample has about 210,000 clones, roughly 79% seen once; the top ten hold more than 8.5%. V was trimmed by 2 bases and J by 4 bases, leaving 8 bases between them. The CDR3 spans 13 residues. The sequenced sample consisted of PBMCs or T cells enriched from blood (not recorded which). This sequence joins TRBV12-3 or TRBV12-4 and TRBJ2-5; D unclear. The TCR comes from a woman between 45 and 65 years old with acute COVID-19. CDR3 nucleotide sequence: TGTGCCAGCAGTTTACAATGGAGAGAGACCCAGTACTTC. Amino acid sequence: CASSLQWRETQYF.